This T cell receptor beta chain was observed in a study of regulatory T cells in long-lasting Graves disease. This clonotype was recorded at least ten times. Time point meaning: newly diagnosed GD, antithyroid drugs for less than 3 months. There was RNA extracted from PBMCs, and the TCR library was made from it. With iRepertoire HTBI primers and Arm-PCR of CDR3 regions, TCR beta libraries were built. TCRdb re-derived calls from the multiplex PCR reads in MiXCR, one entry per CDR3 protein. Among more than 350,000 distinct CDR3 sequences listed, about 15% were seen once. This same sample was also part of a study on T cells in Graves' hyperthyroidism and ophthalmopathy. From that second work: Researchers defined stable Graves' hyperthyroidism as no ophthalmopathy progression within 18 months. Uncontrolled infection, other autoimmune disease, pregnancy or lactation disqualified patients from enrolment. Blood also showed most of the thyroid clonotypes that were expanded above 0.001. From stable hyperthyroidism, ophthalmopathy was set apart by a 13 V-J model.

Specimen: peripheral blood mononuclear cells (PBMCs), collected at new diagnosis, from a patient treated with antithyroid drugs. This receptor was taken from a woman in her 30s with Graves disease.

The CDR3 DNA is TGCAGTGCTAGAGGAGTTAGCGCCTCCTACGAGCAGTACTTC. It translates to CSARGVSASYEQYF. The chain joins TRBV20-1 to TRBJ2-7; D possibly corresponds to TRBD2 (5 bases). Trimming removed 1 base at V and 0 bases at J, with 10 bases between. This CDR3 is built from 14 residues. The germline CDR1 and CDR2 sequences are DFQATT and SNEGSKA (reference sequence).